What follows are 28 T cell receptor beta chains derived from one specimen sequenced in a study of control samples from healthy donors and cancer patients. Only in-frame clones appear in the TCRdb table, and some are missing; sequencing was by immunoSEQ multiplex PCR. The sample carries 120,000 or so clones, about 94% recorded once. Sequenced: blood. These receptors came from a man aged 25 to 45 in good health.

This clone was seen just once. This chain joins TRBV28 and TRBJ1-1; no reliable D call. This CDR3 has 14 amino acids. Germline values: CDR1 MDHEN, CDR2 SYDVKM. Trimming removed 6 bases from V and 1 base from J, with 12 bases in between. CDR3 protein: CASRPTLENTEAFF. CDR3 sequence (DNA): TGTGCCAGCAGACCGACACTCGAGAACACTGAAGCTTTCTTT. Supplemented by reference TRBV28 and TRBJ1-1, the full variable domain reads DVKVTQSSRYLVKRTGEKVFLECVQDMDHENMFWYRQDPGLGLRLIYFSYDVKMKEKGDIPEGYSVSREKKERFSLILESASTNQTSMYLCASRPTLENTEAFFGQGTRLTVV.

The rearrangement links TRBV19 to TRBJ1-2; D is uncertain. Germline V gene data show CDR1 as LNHDA and CDR2 as SQIVND (reference sequence). This CDR3 spans 10 amino acids. With 4 bases removed from V and 8 bases from J, the gap between germline ends came to 5 bases. The CDR3 loop is CASSNSGYTF. CDR3 nucleotide sequence: TGTGCCAGTAGTAACAGCGGCTACACCTTC.

The J gene is TRBJ2-1, the V gene TRBV7-9; 9 nucleotides match TRBD1. V gave up 4 bases and J gave up 4 bases; unmatched junction bases: 14. The CDR3 length is 18 residues. CDR1 and CDR2 (germline): SEHNR, FQNEAQ (reference sequence). CDR3 region: CASSSPPYRGRSYNEQFF. The CDR3 DNA reads TGTGCCAGCAGCTCGCCCCCTTACAGGGGGCGAAGTTACAATGAGCAGTTCTTC.

The chain uses TRBV11-2 and TRBJ2-1; 8 nucleotides match TRBD1. This CDR3 comprises 14 residues. J gave up 7 bases and V 3 bases, and 5 bases lay outside the gene matches. CDR1 and CDR2 from the germline V gene are SGHAT and FQNNGV. Here the CDR3 reads CASSFVTGGNEQFF. The CDR3 DNA reads as TGTGCCAGCAGCTTTGTTACAGGGGGAAATGAGCAGTTCTTC.

The CDR3 nucleotides read TGTGCCAGCAGCACCAGACAGGAGAACACCGGGGAGCTGTTTTTT. It codes for CASSTRQENTGELFF. The rearrangement links TRBV9 to TRBJ2-2; maybe TRBD1 (6 bases). The germline CDR1 and CDR2 sequences are SGDLS and YYNGEE. This CDR3 is 15 amino acids long. Trimming removed 4 bases from V and 1 base from J, with 11 bases in between.

The chain carries TRBV5-1 and TRBJ2-5; 7 nucleotides agree with TRBD2. The V gene end was trimmed by 1 base and the J gene end by 5 bases; junction bases not matched to a gene: 11. The CDR3 is 16 residues long. The germline gives CDR1 SGHRS, CDR2 YFSETQ. CDR3 nucleotide sequence: TGCGCCAGCAGCTTGCCTAGCGGCGGGGGTCGGGAGACCCAGTACTTC. Residues: CASSLPSGGGRETQYF. Using reference TRBV5-1 and TRBJ2-5 for the parts outside the CDR3, the full variable domain is KAGVTQTPRYLIKTRGQQVTLSCSPISGHRSVSWYQQTPGQGLQFLFEYFSETQRNKGNFPGRFSGRQFSNSRSEMNVSTLELGDSALYLCASSLPSGGGRETQYFGPGTRLLVL.

The gene calls are TRBV27 and TRBJ1-1; D is undetermined. Germline V gene sequence: CDR1 MNHEY, CDR2 SMNVEV (reference sequence). The CDR3 covers 14 residues. The V gene lost 5 bases and the J gene lost 0 bases, with 10 bases spanning the gap. The CDR3 DNA is TGTGCCAGCAGTGAATTAGGCCTGAACACTGAAGCTTTCTTT. Its protein product is CASSELGLNTEAFF.

This chain uses TRBV7-9 with TRBJ2-1; D possibly uses TRBD1 or TRBD2 (5 bases each). The CDR3 loop spans 14 amino acids. V was clipped by 3 bases and J by 9 bases, with 15 bases between them. The germline V gene encodes CDR1 SEHNR and CDR2 FQNEAQ (reference sequence). In DNA form, the CDR3 reads TGTGCCAGCAGCTTTAGGGGTAGCGACGGTGAGCAGTTCTTC. Translated: CASSFRGSDGEQFF. Combining the CDR3 with reference TRBV7-9 and TRBJ2-1 gives the whole variable domain DTGVSQNPRHKITKRGQNVTFRCDPISEHNRLYWYRQTLGQGPEFLTYFQNEAQLEKSRLLSDRFSAERPKGSFSTLEIQRTEQGDSAMYLCASSFRGSDGEQFFGPGTRLTVL.

The rearrangement links TRBV16 to TRBJ1-4; 8 bases line up with TRBD1. Germline V gene lookup returns CDR1 KGHSY and CDR2 FQNENV. This CDR3 region has 19 residues. Trimming removed 0 bases from V and 6 bases from J; junction bases left unmatched: 15. DNA for the CDR3: TGTGCCAGCAGCCAATCCTTTCCGGGACAGGACATTCTAGATGAAAAACTGTTTTTT. It codes for CASSQSFPGQDILDEKLFF. Full variable domain (missing parts from reference TRBV16 and TRBJ1-4): GEEVAQTPKHLVRGEGQKAKLYCAPIKGHSYVFWYQQVLKNEFKFLISFQNENVFDETGMPKERFSAKCLPNSPCSLEIQATKLEDSAVYFCASSQSFPGQDILDEKLFFGSGTQLSVL.

Written as DNA, the CDR3 is TGTGCCAGCAGCCCGGGAGGGCAGGGGGCGGAAAAACTGTTTTTT. Encoded protein: CASSPGGQGAEKLFF. V is TRBV7-2 and J is TRBJ1-4; 8 bases map to TRBD1. After removal of 5 bases from V and 8 bases from J, the junction contained 10 bases not matched to a gene. Germline CDR1 is SGHTA and CDR2 is FQGNSA. The CDR3 is made up of 15 amino acids.

The rearrangement uses TRBV5-6 and TRBJ1-2; D unresolved. Germline V lookup: CDR1 SGHDT, CDR2 YYEEEE. The germline V and J ends were trimmed by 5 bases and 3 bases, with 5 bases remaining between them. The CDR3 covers 11 residues. This CDR3 reads CASRGDYGYTF. The CDR3 coding sequence is TGTGCCAGCAGGGGCGACTATGGCTACACCTTC.

V is TRBV21-1 and J is TRBJ2-6. TRBV21-1 is a listed pseudogene. This CDR3 spans 18 amino acids. CDR3 DNA sequence: TGTGCCAGAAAAAAAGAGAGAGGGGCGTCTTCTGGGGCCAACGTCCTGACTTTC. It encodes CARKKERGASSGANVLTF.

This clone was detected only once. This sequence joins TRBV4-1 and TRBJ1-2; D possibly corresponds to TRBD1 (5 bases). The CDR3 runs 15 residues. Germline V CDR1 and CDR2: MGHRA, YSYEKL. Between the trimmed V and J ends, which lost 4 bases and 0 bases, there was a span of 12 bases. The CDR3 DNA follows: TGCGCCAGCAGCCCACAAGGGGACGCTAACTATGGCTACACCTTC. Its translation: CASSPQGDANYGYTF.

V usage is TRBV28 and J usage is TRBJ1-2, with 8 bases that match TRBD1. The CDR3 is made up of 13 amino acids. V was pared by 6 bases and J by 3 bases, with 3 bases of the junction left unmatched. The V gene's germline CDR1 is MDHEN and CDR2 SYDVKM. The CDR3 reads CASRGTGDYGYTF. CDR3 nucleotide sequence: TGTGCCAGCAGAGGGACAGGTGACTATGGCTACACCTTC.

This chain joins TRBV27 and TRBJ2-7, with 7 bases matching TRBD1. This CDR3 is 11 amino acids long. V gave up 6 bases and J gave up 6 bases; unmatched junction bases: 2. From germline, CDR1 is MNHEY and CDR2 SMNVEV (reference sequence). The CDR3 here is CASRTGSEQYF. CDR3 in DNA: TGTGCCAGCAGGACAGGGAGCGAGCAGTACTTC.

CDR3 coding DNA: TGTGCCAGCAGCGACCCCGACAGAAATCCTGGAAACACCATATATTTT. Its translation is CASSDPDRNPGNTIYF. The chain employs TRBV9 and TRBJ1-3, with a tentative D call TRBD1 (5 bases). CDR3 size: 16 residues. V was pared by 3 bases and J by 2 bases, with 15 bases between. Per germline, CDR1 SGDLS and CDR2 YYNGEE. Supplemented by reference TRBV9 and TRBJ1-3, the full variable domain reads DSGVTQTPKHLITATGQRVTLRCSPRSGDLSVYWYQQSLDQGLQFLIQYYNGEERAKGNILERFSAQQFPDLHSELNLSSLELGDSALYFCASSDPDRNPGNTIYFGEGSWLTVV.

V gene TRBV24-1 combines with J gene TRBJ1-1, with no clear D. V was pared by 0 bases and J by 1 base, with 5 bases between. The CDR3 totals 14 residues. Germline assignment: CDR1 KGHDR and CDR2 SFDVKD. The CDR3 sequence: CATSDLRGNTEAFF. The CDR3 coding sequence is TGTGCCACCAGTGATTTGCGCGGGAACACTGAAGCTTTCTTT.

The gene calls are TRBV9 and TRBJ1-2; D is undetermined. Germline CDR1 and CDR2: SGDLS and YYNGEE. Trimming took off 4 bases at V and 2 bases at J, with 15 bases between the two ends. CDR3 size: 15 residues. The CDR3 DNA follows: TGTGCCAGCAGCCCCGTGGGCAGTTCGAACTATGGCTACACCTTC. This codes for CASSPVGSSNYGYTF.

The rearrangement uses TRBV7-9 and TRBJ2-1; 10 bases agree with TRBD2. Germline V CDR1 and CDR2: SEHNR, FQNEAQ (reference sequence). This CDR3 region has 14 residues. V lost 5 bases and J lost 7; bases outside the gene matches: 5. The CDR3 protein is CASSLSGGMNEQFF. CDR3 DNA sequence: TGTGCCAGCAGCCTTAGCGGGGGGATGAATGAGCAGTTCTTC.

The chain is built from TRBV7-9 and TRBJ2-2; TRBD1 matches 8 bases. This CDR3 is built from 17 residues. The germline V gene encodes CDR1 SEHNR and CDR2 FQNEAQ (reference sequence). The V gene end was trimmed by 5 bases and the J gene end by 4 bases; junction bases not matched to a gene: 12. The CDR3 sequence: CASSRRRSGGGTGELFF. As DNA, the CDR3 is TGTGCCAGCAGCCGAAGGAGGTCAGGGGGCGGCACCGGGGAGCTGTTTTTT.

The genes are TRBV20-1 and TRBJ1-2, with no clear D. The CDR3 runs to 12 residues. Germline V gives CDR1 DFQATT, CDR2 SNEGSKA (reference sequence). The V end lost 3 bases, the J end lost 4 bases, and 9 bases lay between the germline ends. CDR3: CSASSVFYGYTF. The CDR3 DNA follows: TGCAGTGCTAGTTCCGTTTTCTATGGCTACACCTTC.

J is TRBJ2-1 and V is TRBV5-4, with 8 bases matching TRBD1. CDR3 length equals 17 residues. The ends lost 4 bases at V and 4 bases at J; junction bases unmatched: 13. Germline CDR1 and CDR2: SGHNT and YYREEE (reference sequence). CDR3 DNA: TGTGCCAGCAGCCCAGACAGGGGTGAGGGTCAGTACAATGAGCAGTTCTTC. Its translation: CASSPDRGEGQYNEQFF.

V and J are TRBV19 and TRBJ1-4, with D perhaps TRBD1 (5 bases). This CDR3 is built from 18 residues. Trimming shortened V by 4 bases and J by 4 bases, and 22 bases separated the two germline ends. CDR1 and CDR2 from the germline V gene are LNHDA and SQIVND (reference sequence). This CDR3 reads CASSKIPGLLRDNEKLFF. CDR3 bases: TGTGCCAGTAGTAAAATACCGGGACTCCTGAGGGATAATGAAAAACTGTTTTTT.

V usage is TRBV28 and J usage is TRBJ1-1; 8 bases align to TRBD1. The V gene's germline CDR1 is MDHEN and CDR2 SYDVKM. This CDR3 has 14 amino acids. V shed 6 bases, J shed 4 bases, and the junction held 7 bases outside the gene matches. The CDR3: CASSIPTGGTEAFF. The CDR3 region has the DNA TGTGCCAGCAGCATCCCCACAGGGGGCACTGAAGCTTTCTTT. The full variable domain, in which reference TRBV28 and TRBJ1-1 provide the parts outside the CDR3, is DVKVTQSSRYLVKRTGEKVFLECVQDMDHENMFWYRQDPGLGLRLIYFSYDVKMKEKGDIPEGYSVSREKKERFSLILESASTNQTSMYLCASSIPTGGTEAFFGQGTRLTVV.

This chain connects TRBV2 to TRBJ2-1; 10 nucleotides align to TRBD2. J gave up 2 bases and V 7 bases, and 5 bases lay outside the gene matches. This CDR3 contains 15 residues. The germline CDR1 and CDR2 sequences are SNHLY and FYNNEI. The CDR3 is CASMSGGATYNEQFF. For the CDR3, the DNA is TGTGCCAGCATGAGCGGGGGGGCCACCTACAATGAGCAGTTCTTC.

The chain combines TRBV4-3 with TRBJ1-1; D call uncertain. The V gene lost 4 bases and the J gene lost 2 bases, with 8 bases spanning the gap. Germline V gene data show CDR1 as LGHNA and CDR2 as YSLEER. The CDR3 runs to 13 residues. In DNA form, the CDR3 reads TGCGCCAGCAGCCTCGAAAAAAACACTGAAGCTTTCTTT. Translating it yields CASSLEKNTEAFF.

This CDR3 reads CASSFRGQETQYF. For the CDR3, the DNA is TGTGCCAGCAGTTTTCGGGGCCAAGAGACCCAGTACTTC. V is TRBV28 and J is TRBJ2-5, with D possibly being TRBD2 (5 bases). Deletions cut 3 bases from V and 1 base from J, with 6 bases between. This CDR3 comprises 13 residues. Germline V gene sequence: CDR1 MDHEN, CDR2 SYDVKM.

This clone has a single count. Here the CDR3 reads CSVEIRGGEQFF. In nucleotides, the CDR3 is TGCAGCGTTGAAATTCGCGGGGGGGAGCAGTTCTTC. This chain joins TRBV29-1 and TRBJ2-1; 8 nucleotides align to TRBD2. V lost 2 bases to trimming and J lost 10 bases; unmatched junction nucleotides: 4. The germline V gene encodes CDR1 SQVTM and CDR2 ANQGSEA. The CDR3 consists of 12 residues.